Reported below is one T cell receptor (beta chain). The specificity of this receptor is unknown. Base qualities are not provided; no much larger clone lies one nucleotide away. CD8 naive samples were obtained by positive selection for CCR7 among CD45RO-negative cells, yielding a CD45RA+CCR7+ population from which TemRA cells were excluded. The donors were healthy, HIV-negative adults who had no recently reported acute infections or vaccinations. Every donor was a Caucasian adult living in Nashville, Tennessee, USA. Blood was collected by leukapheresis, and PBMCs were isolated by Ficoll-Histopaque density gradient centrifugation and then cryopreserved in liquid nitrogen vapor phase. Analytical flow cytometry was used to check the purity and quantity of each magnetically sorted T cell population. Genomic DNA was isolated from every sorted fraction and measured by UV absorbance on a Nanodrop 2000c. V is trimmed back by 8 bases and J by 9 bases, and the junction contains 7 bases that no gene match accounts for. Including the terminal cysteine and phenylalanine, the CDR3 comprises 14 residues. Only the CDR3 region is kept as DNA, spanning 42 bases read in frame from base 1. The germline V gene provides CDR1 MDHEN and CDR2 SYDVKM.

The sample originates from a study of shared clonotypes between healthy human individuals (TCRdb year 2020). Background on the whole study: The cohort comprised a couple of women and three men aged 18 to 49 years. For each donor, CD4 naive and CD4 memory were each given three plates, CD8 naive was given two plates, and CD8 memory was given one plate. Blood TCR repertoires of 5 or 6 healthy adults were deeply sequenced to estimate repertoire size and the extent of clonotype sharing between individuals. Libraries were prepared and TCR repertoires were sequenced by different laboratories using diverse techniques, in order to increase sequencing depth and limit assay-specific biases. Between about 0.8 and 9 billion PBMCs per donor were obtained by leukapheresis.

Points the paper makes about the study in general: Because the study included a small number of donors, the genetic and exposure-history diversity represented was limited. Only blood was sampled, and tissue TCR repertoires likely differ from those in blood. Even with the large sequencing depth, rarefaction of the sorted-subset datasets indicated that sequencing was incomplete. Higher generation probabilities were observed for clonotypes shared by all four sorted-subset donors than for non-shared clonotypes. When a handful of donors were compared, the shared fraction of clonotypes was 5% to 6.5% for naive CD4, roughly 3.4% for naive CD8, 2% to 2.5% for memory CD4, and roughly 0.43% for memory CD8. Pairwise subsampling led to the expectation that sequencing depth would affect the degree of clonotype sharing among donors. Estimated clonotype richness was generally larger for naive than for memory subsets.

TCR CDR3 regions were amplified from genomic DNA by multiplex PCR using the deep immunoSEQ assay. Extracted genomic DNA from each cell subset was spread evenly across all wells of several immunoSEQ 96-well plates, with each plate serving as a replicate. For sorted subsets, about 200 ng genomic DNA, equal to approximately 30,000 T cell genomes, was loaded into each replicate PCR. Purified libraries were measured with a Qubit 3.0 fluorometer, size-checked on a Bioanalyzer 2100, and measured again with the KAPA Library Quantification kit. Every immunoSEQ 96-well plate was sequenced on a dedicated single-read 150-cycle Illumina NextSeq 550 flow cell. Per the original workflow: Because the immunoSEQ output held only junctional sequences and lacked quality scores, the filtering could not match the filtering applied to full-length reads. Sequences were annotated with PyIR, a Python wrapper for IgBLAST v1.9, using IMGT germline references to assign V/J genes and CDR3. Reads with weak V/J assignments (E-value above 1e-6), missing CDR3, stop codons, out-of-frame junctions, or ambiguous translated residues were removed. V3J clonotypes were defined as sequences sharing an identical inferred V gene, J gene, and CDR3 amino acid sequence. Percentage overlap between repertoires was calculated by dividing the number of shared unique clonotypes by the size of the smaller repertoire. Richness of each repertoire was evaluated using RTK rarefaction, the Chao1 estimator, and Recon v2.1 estimates of unobserved clonotypes. OLGA was used to compute generation probabilities for all TCRbeta clonotypes that the gDNA method yielded from a handful of donors. TCRdb provides this immuneACCESS table in a form limited to in-frame rearrangements. Some clones are lacking; in checked studies, under half of them reflect an unresolved V gene, and why the rest are absent is not known. V, J and clone size derive from that table, while D and trimming were established from the DNA sequence. This sample comprises about 590,000 clones, about 95% of them detected only once. The top ten clones comprise 0.11% of the sample.

The TCR comes from a woman aged 25 to 39 in good health. The material sequenced was naive CD8+ T cells sorted from blood. The sample's cell subset or site, from its label and the paper: CD45RA+CCR7+. The sequence is built from TRBV28 and TRBJ2-1, and TRBD2 matches 13 of the central bases. The CDR3: CASGGLAGASEQFF. The DNA is as follows: TGTGCCAGCGGCGGACTAGCGGGAGCATCTGAGCAGTTCTTC.